The source of this TCR beta chain is a study of shared clonotypes between healthy human individuals. In the study overall: Each donor had three CD4 naive, three CD4 memory, two CD8 naive and one CD8 memory plate. General observations from the study: With four donors compared, approximately 5% of naive CD4 clonotypes were shared. Richness estimates generally favored naive over memory subsets.

With 11 bases clipped from V and 4 bases from J, the junction kept 11 bases outside the gene matches. The CDR3 loop spans 13 amino acids. Germline loops: CDR1 MNHEY, CDR2 SVGAGI. Notes on this clone: What it recognizes is unknown.

Produced via immunoSEQ multiplex PCR; TCRdb's table is partial and in-frame only. The top ten clones hold 0.36% of a sample with 1,400,000 or so clones, 98% of them seen once. Sequenced material: naive CD4+ T cells sorted from blood. The subset denotes: CD45RA+ positively selected. The chain combines TRBV6-5 with TRBJ2-7; 7 nucleotides match TRBD2. The clonotype was recovered from a man younger than 45 in good health. CDR3 in DNA: TGTGCCTCCTCGGGGGGAGGGCTGTACGAGCAGTACTTC. Residues: CASSGGGLYEQYF.